This T cell receptor (beta chain) is drawn from a study of blood T cells in healthy people across ages. Broader study findings: Unsorted PBMCs blocked a conclusive comparison of naive and antigen-experienced cells.

The table lists this clonotype with many counts. The antigen is unknown. Looked up from germline, CDR1 is SGHRS and CDR2 is YFSETQ. CDR3 length: 16 residues. V was cut by 4 bases and J by 7 bases, with 21 bases left in between. Next came a second PCR, run for 7 to 11 cycles, which used a sample-barcoded 5' primer along with a J-beta primer mix. TCRdb re-called the 5' RACE reads through MiXCR, storing one row per CDR3 protein. The sample contains under 1,000,000 distinct CDR3 sequences, more than 35% of which appear only once. The sequence was collected from a man older than 75 in good health. The chain couples TRBV5-1 to TRBJ2-1, with TRBD1 as a possible D gene (5 bases). The source material was blood. The CDR3 sequence is CASSLKVGAQLNEQFF. CDR3 in DNA: TGCGCCAGCAGCCTTAAAGTTGGGGCTCAACTTAATGAGCAGTTCTTC.